These 26 T cell receptor beta chains were sequenced from one sample in a study of T cell repertoires in cytomegalovirus infection. TCRdb independently ran MiXCR on the reads; one entry per CDR3 protein. Here the sample spans fewer than 400,000 distinct CDR3 sequences, around 18% being singletons. Sequencing was carried out using PBMCs. These receptors were obtained from a human donor in good health (CMV status not recorded). Some clones in this sample may be carry-over from other donors' samples.

The chain joins TRBV5-1 to TRBJ1-6; D is ambiguous. The V gene's germline CDR1 is SGHRS and CDR2 YFSETQ. The length of the CDR3 is 14 residues. V was trimmed by 2 bases and J by 10 bases, leaving 13 bases between them. CDR3 DNA sequence: TGCGCCAGCAGCTTTGGTCCGGTGTCCTCACCCCTCCACTTT. Translating it yields CASSFGPVSSPLHF.

This clonotype was seen only a few times. V gene TRBV30 combines with J gene TRBJ1-2; D unclear. V shed 0 bases and J shed 7 bases, with 15 bases lying between them. The CDR3 is made up of 14 amino acids. CDR1 GTSNPN and CDR2 SVGIG come from the germline V gene (reference sequence). CDR3 region: CAWSVISGAGGYTF. CDR3 DNA sequence: TGTGCCTGGAGTGTAATCTCCGGAGCCGGTGGCTACACCTTC.

This chain joins TRBV28 and TRBJ2-3, with D possibly being TRBD1 or TRBD2 (5 bases each). CDR1 and CDR2 (germline): MDHEN, SYDVKM. Deletions cut 11 bases from V and 2 bases from J, with 17 bases between. There are 14 residues in the CDR3. CDR3 amino acids: CAVRGSLYTDTQYF. The DNA of the CDR3 is TGTGCCGTCCGGGGCTCCTTGTACACAGATACGCAGTATTTT.

This clonotype has more than one count but fewer than ten. The rearrangement uses TRBV20-1 and TRBJ2-3; 11 bases map to TRBD2. The length of the CDR3 is 17 residues. V was clipped by 1 base and J by 5 bases; unmatched bases: 11. The germline V gene has CDR1 DFQATT and CDR2 SNEGSKA (reference sequence). This chain's CDR3 is CSARVRSLAGGGDTQYF. For the CDR3, the DNA is TGCAGTGCTAGAGTACGAAGTCTAGCGGGAGGTGGAGATACGCAGTATTTT.

In this sample, this clonotype turned up many times. The chain uses TRBV19 and TRBJ2-3, with TRBD2 identical over 10 bases. V was clipped by 5 bases and J by 5 bases; unmatched bases: 7. This CDR3 contains 15 residues. Germline assignment: CDR1 LNHDA and CDR2 SQIVND (reference sequence). This CDR3 reads CASSFGTSVGDTQYF. Written as DNA, the CDR3 is TGTGCCAGTAGTTTCGGGACTAGCGTAGGAGATACGCAGTATTTT.

DNA of the CDR3: TGTGCCAGCAGTTACGGGACTAGCGGAGACTACGAGCAGTACTTC. Translation: CASSYGTSGDYEQYF. The chain carries TRBV6-6 and TRBJ2-7; 11 bases align to TRBD2. The germline CDR1 and CDR2 sequences are MNHNY and SVGAGI (reference sequence). V dropped 2 bases and J dropped 3; count of bases not matched to a gene: 3. CDR3 length equals 15 residues.

This clonotype was seen a handful of times. V usage is TRBV20-1 and J usage is TRBJ1-5; the D is unclear. CDR1 is DFQATT and CDR2 is SNEGSKA in the germline V gene (reference sequence). The ends were cut back, 0 bases at V and 6 bases at J, with 6 bases in the middle. This CDR3 is 12 amino acids long. In DNA, the CDR3 is TGCAGTGCTAGAGATCATGGTCAGCCCCAGCATTTT. Translating gives CSARDHGQPQHF.

Regarding this clonotype: Possible read error: a much larger clone is one base away. The chain combines TRBV7-8 with TRBJ1-1; 7 positions agree with TRBD1. Germline V gene sequence: CDR1 SGHVS, CDR2 FQNEAQ. This CDR3 contains 13 residues. CDR3 in amino acids: CGSSSTGISEAFF. The CDR3 region has the DNA TGTGGCAGCAGCTCGACAGGGATATCTGAAGCTTTCTTT.

This clonotype was observed a single time. This rearrangement joins TRBV12-3 or TRBV12-4 to TRBJ1-5; weak D call: TRBD1 (6 bases). V was clipped by 7 bases and J by 1 base, with 14 bases between them. This CDR3 region has 15 residues. The CDR3 nucleotides are TGTGCCAGCACCCTCGGACAGAGGAGCAATCAGCCCCAGCATTTT. Amino acid sequence: CASTLGQRSNQPQHF.

This chain joins TRBV27 and TRBJ2-7; 8 bases map to TRBD2. The CDR3 covers 13 residues. Trimming removed 5 bases from V and 12 bases from J; junction bases left unmatched: 12. Germline values: CDR1 MNHEY, CDR2 SMNVEV (reference sequence). The CDR3 spells CASSQRRGARLYF. CDR3 bases: TGTGCCAGCAGTCAGCGGCGGGGGGCCCGCTTGTACTTC.

This chain uses TRBV12-3 or TRBV12-4 with TRBJ1-1; D is perhaps TRBD1 (6 bases). Trimming took off 5 bases at V and 10 bases at J, with 26 bases between the two ends. The CDR3 is made up of 16 amino acids. DNA for the CDR3: TGTGCCAGCAGTCCTGAGGGACACCTCCCTTGGGCGACAGCTTTCTTT. It specifies CASSPEGHLPWATAFF.

This clonotype was counted ten times or more. This chain uses TRBV7-2 with TRBJ2-2; possibly TRBD2 for D (6 bases). Between the trimmed V and J ends, which lost 4 bases and 1 base, there was a span of 10 bases. Per the germline V gene, CDR1 is SGHTA and CDR2 is FQGNSA. This CDR3 has 15 amino acids. CDR3 nucleotide sequence: TGTGCCAGCAGCTGGGCGGAGGGGAACACCGGGGAGCTGTTTTTT. Amino acids: CASSWAEGNTGELFF.

The V call is TRBV7-2, the J call TRBJ2-7, with 12 bases that match TRBD2. CDR1 is SGHTA, CDR2 FQGNSA, per germline. With 5 bases clipped from V and 3 bases from J, the junction kept 5 bases outside the gene matches. The CDR3 length is 15 residues. As DNA, the CDR3 is TGTGCCAGCAGCGCCGGGACTAGCGGGTACTACGAGCAGTACTTC. Encoded protein: CASSAGTSGYYEQYF.

This clonotype showed up just once. The V call is TRBV11-3, the J call TRBJ2-2; D is uncertain. Germline V gives CDR1 SGHNT, CDR2 YENEEA. Trimming left V 2 bases short and J 5 bases short, with 6 bases between. This CDR3 is built from 13 residues. The CDR3 region is CASSLSATGELFF. The CDR3 DNA reads TGTGCCAGCAGCTTATCTGCAACCGGGGAGCTGTTTTTT.

This clonotype occurred many times. This rearrangement joins TRBV11-2 to TRBJ2-5; TRBD2 agrees at 8 bases. V shed 3 bases, J shed 1 base, and the junction held 4 bases outside the gene matches. The V gene's germline CDR1 is SGHAT and CDR2 FQNNGV. This CDR3 is built from 15 residues. For the CDR3, the DNA is TGTGCCAGCAGCTTGGGACTAGGTCCCCAAGAGACCCAGTACTTC. Encoded protein: CASSLGLGPQETQYF.

This clonotype showed up many times. The V gene is TRBV7-2, the J gene TRBJ2-4; the D is unclear. V gave up 1 base and J gave up 8 bases, with 9 bases separating them. This CDR3 is built from 13 residues. CDR1 is SGHTA, CDR2 FQGNSA, per germline. DNA for the CDR3: TGTGCCAGCAGCTTAGTGGGGTGGGACATTCAGTACTTC. Its protein is CASSLVGWDIQYF.

The gene calls are TRBV25-1 and TRBJ1-4; D is uncertain. The CDR3 is made up of 13 amino acids. The germline CDR1 and CDR2 sequences are MGHDK and SYGVNS. Trimming removed 8 bases from V and 6 bases from J, with 13 bases in between. CDR3 protein: CASGPNTYEKLFF. The CDR3 DNA reads as TGTGCCAGCGGCCCAAACACGTATGAAAAACTGTTTTTT. The variable domain in full, completed from reference TRBV25-1 and TRBJ1-4, reads EADIYQTPRYLVIGTGKKITLECSQTMGHDKMYWYQQDPGMELHLIHYSYGVNSTEKGDLSSESTVSRIRTEHFPLTLESARPSHTSQYLCASGPNTYEKLFFGSGTQLSVL.

Only a few counts were recorded for this clonotype. J is TRBJ1-1 and V is TRBV12-3 or TRBV12-4; the D is unclear. The CDR3 has 13 residues. Between the trimmed V and J ends, which lost 5 bases and 4 bases, there was a span of 11 bases. The CDR3 reads CASSPIDGTEAFF. In nucleotides, the CDR3 is TGTGCCAGCAGTCCGATTGATGGCACTGAAGCTTTCTTT.

This clonotype was counted at least ten times. The V gene is TRBV7-9, the J gene TRBJ1-2; D unresolved. Germline loops: CDR1 SEHNR, CDR2 FQNEAQ (reference sequence). Trimming took 3 bases from V and 4 from J, leaving 12 bases between them. This CDR3 region has 14 residues. The DNA of the CDR3 is TGTGCCAGCAGCTTTACGGAGCGTCTCTATGGCTACACCTTC. Its protein is CASSFTERLYGYTF.

This clonotype was detected many times. The chain combines TRBV7-2 with TRBJ2-7; TRBD2 aligns across 7 bases. CDR1 is SGHTA, CDR2 FQGNSA, per germline. The CDR3 runs 14 residues. The ends lost 1 base at V and 7 bases at J; junction bases unmatched: 7. The CDR3 loop reads CASSLVVAGWEQYF. CDR3 DNA: TGTGCCAGCAGCTTAGTGGTAGCGGGCTGGGAGCAGTACTTC.

This clonotype was observed a handful of times. This chain connects TRBV7-2 to TRBJ1-2, with 7 positions matching TRBD1. This CDR3 contains 15 residues. Germline lookup yields CDR1 SGHTA and CDR2 FQGNSA. Unmatched junction bases numbered 10, after V lost 5 bases and J lost 4 bases. CDR3 amino acids: CASSPQGQRFYGYTF. The CDR3 DNA reads TGTGCCAGCAGCCCACAGGGGCAGAGGTTCTATGGCTACACCTTC.

As for this clonotype: A much larger clone lies one base from this, so it may be a read error. No conserved phenylalanine or tryptophan ends this CDR3, so it is likely a read error. The chain couples TRBV10-3 to TRBJ2-5; possibly TRBD1 or TRBD2 for D (6 bases each). Trimming cost V 0 bases and J 5 bases, with 19 bases left between them. CDR3 length: 17 residues. In germline, CDR1 is ENHRY, CDR2 SYGVKD. CDR3 sequence (DNA): TGTGCCATCAGTGAGTCCCGAAAGGGACCCGGGGGCGAGACCCAGTACTCC. Its protein product is CAISESRKGPGGETQYS.

This clonotype was recorded many times. This sequence joins TRBV7-6 and TRBJ2-1; D gene unclear. Germline V gene data show CDR1 as SGHVS and CDR2 as FNYEAQ. This CDR3 has 15 residues. Trimming stripped 1 base from V and 7 bases from J, with 14 bases between. As DNA, the CDR3 is TGTGCCAGCAGCTTAGATCAGACTCTCATGAATGAGCAGTTCTTC. Its protein product is CASSLDQTLMNEQFF.

This chain joins TRBV12-3 or TRBV12-4 and TRBJ2-2; no clear D. The CDR3 runs to 17 residues. Trimming left V 3 bases short and J 1 base short, with 15 bases between. The CDR3, as DNA: TGTGCCAGCAGTTTCCGGTACCTGCCTATGAACACCGGGGAGCTGTTTTTT. Protein sequence: CASSFRYLPMNTGELFF.

This clonotype showed up just a few times. This chain links TRBV12-3 or TRBV12-4 with TRBJ1-1; D might be TRBD1 (5 bases). This CDR3 region has 14 residues. With 7 bases removed from V and 11 bases from J, the gap between germline ends came to 23 bases. The CDR3 loop reads CASIAPGLTPWAFF. The CDR3 nucleotides are TGTGCCAGCATCGCCCCAGGGTTGACCCCTTGGGCTTTCTTT.

The V gene is TRBV5-4, the J gene TRBJ2-7; 8 bases line up with TRBD1. V gave up 4 bases and J gave up 6 bases; unmatched junction bases: 9. Germline V gene data show CDR1 as SGHNT and CDR2 as YYREEE (reference sequence). CDR3 length equals 14 residues. The CDR3 region has the DNA TGTGCCAGCAGCCCGCCCGGACAGGGCTTCGAGCAGTACTTC. This gives the protein CASSPPGQGFEQYF.